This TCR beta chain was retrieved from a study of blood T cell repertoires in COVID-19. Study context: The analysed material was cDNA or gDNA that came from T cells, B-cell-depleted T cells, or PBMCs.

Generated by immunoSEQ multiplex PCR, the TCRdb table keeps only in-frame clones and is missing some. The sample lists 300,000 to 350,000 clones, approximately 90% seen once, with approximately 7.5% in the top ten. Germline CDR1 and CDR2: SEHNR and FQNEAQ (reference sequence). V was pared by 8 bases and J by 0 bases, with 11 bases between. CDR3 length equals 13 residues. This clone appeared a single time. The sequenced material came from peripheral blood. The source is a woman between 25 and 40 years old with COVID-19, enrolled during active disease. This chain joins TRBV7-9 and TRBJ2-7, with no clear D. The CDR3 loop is CASRPQNSYEQYF. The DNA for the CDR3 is TGTGCCAGCCGCCCCCAGAACTCCTACGAGCAGTACTTC.